The 7 T cell receptor beta chains below were found in one sample sequenced in a study of CD8 T cells in ankylosing spondylitis. The study's findings and limits: Seemingly distinctive of ankylosing spondylitis blood was a TCR beta motif formed by eight highly homologous variants.

For these TCRs, the target antigens are not known. TCRdb re-called the 5' RACE reads through MiXCR, storing one row per CDR3 protein. The sample has about 90,000 distinct CDR3 sequences, approximately 8.9% seen once. The sequenced sample consisted of blood, either unsorted or a sorted T cell fraction (not recorded which). These receptor sequences come from a male donor with ankylosing spondylitis.

The genes are TRBV27 and TRBJ2-7; 8 nucleotides line up with TRBD2. Germline CDR1 MNHEY, CDR2 SMNVEV (reference sequence). This CDR3 has 13 amino acids. The junction had 2 bases not matched to a gene; V was cut back by 3 bases and J by 4 bases. The CDR3 region has the DNA TGTGCCAGCAGTTTTACTAGCGGTTACGAGCAGTACTTC. This translates into CASSFTSGYEQYF.

Comments on this clonotype: This could be a read error, since a much larger clone is one nucleotide away. The chain couples TRBV20-1 to TRBJ2-1; unclear D gene. The CDR3 spans 12 residues. CDR1 and CDR2 (germline): DFQATT, SNEGSKA (reference sequence). The chain's CDR3 is CCATGLFNEQFF. The CDR3 DNA is TGCTGTGCTACCGGTCTATTCAATGAGCAGTTCTTC.

The chain uses TRBV12-5 and TRBJ2-1; 7 bases align to TRBD1. CDR3 length: 16 residues. The ends lost 5 bases at V and 2 bases at J; junction bases unmatched: 9. CDR1 LGHNT and CDR2 FRNRAP come from the germline V gene. In DNA form, the CDR3 reads TGTGCTAGTGGTCCCGACCTGGACAGGCCCTACAATGAGCAGTTCTTC. Translating gives CASGPDLDRPYNEQFF.

This clonotype was observed a handful of times. V and J are TRBV27 and TRBJ2-6; D is uncertain. Per the germline V gene, CDR1 is MNHEY and CDR2 is SMNVEV (reference sequence). The CDR3 extends over 15 amino acids. V lost 5 bases, J lost 0 bases, and 8 bases lay in between. Here the CDR3 reads CASSLMISGANVLTF. The CDR3 DNA sequence: TGTGCCAGCAGTCTAATGATCTCTGGGGCCAACGTCCTGACTTTC.

Only a few counts were recorded for this clonotype. This chain links TRBV24-1 with TRBJ2-3; 7 positions match TRBD2. V shed 5 bases and J 1 base; nucleotides not matched to a gene: 23. The CDR3 spans 21 residues. CDR1 and CDR2 from the germline V gene are KGHDR and SFDVKD. The CDR3, as DNA: TGTGCCACCAGTGGCTTGGGGGGGTCGATAGCGGCTTCTGTCGGCACAGATACGCAGTATTTT. Translating it yields CATSGLGGSIAASVGTDTQYF.

This clonotype came up many times. This chain links TRBV29-1 with TRBJ2-1; 8 bases line up with TRBD2. Looked up from germline, CDR1 is SQVTM and CDR2 is ANQGSEA. The V segment lost 7 bases and the J segment 8 bases; nucleotides outside the gene matches: 10. The CDR3 loop spans 13 amino acids. For the CDR3, the DNA is TGCAGCGCGGACGGCGGGAGGAGCTATGAGCAGTTCTTC. It encodes CSADGGRSYEQFF.

The table lists this clonotype with many counts. The chain employs TRBV12-3 or TRBV12-4 and TRBJ2-3; 11 bases are a match to TRBD2. CDR3 length equals 15 residues. J lost 4 bases, V lost 5 bases, and 5 bases had no gene match. The CDR3 sequence: CASSPTSGSADTQYF. In nucleotides, the CDR3 is TGTGCCAGCAGTCCCACTAGCGGGAGTGCAGATACGCAGTATTTT.